Shown below are 22 T cell receptor beta chains from a single sample sequenced in a study of T cells in Graves' hyperthyroidism and ophthalmopathy. Amplification of TCR beta CDR3 regions was performed using RNA transcripts as template. A set of HTBI primers served as the primers for a first-round RT-PCR of the TCR CDR3. One entry per CDR3 protein, called by TCRdb with MiXCR from the multiplex PCR reads. The profile shows hundreds of thousands of distinct CDR3 sequences, approximately 25% of them singletons. Sequencing used blood. These receptors were obtained from a woman aged 25 to 39 with Graves' ophthalmopathy.

Ten or more counts support this clonotype. The chain links TRBV20-1 to TRBJ1-5; 11 bases are shared with TRBD1. Germline V gene sequence: CDR1 DFQATT, CDR2 SNEGSKA (reference sequence). The junction had 12 bases not matched to a gene; V was cut back by 6 bases and J by 2 bases. There are 17 residues in the CDR3. The CDR3 sequence: CSAASPGQGVRNQPQHF. The CDR3 region has the DNA TGCAGTGCCGCGTCACCGGGACAGGGGGTCCGCAATCAGCCCCAGCATTTT.

This clonotype was observed many times. This chain uses TRBV7-9 with TRBJ2-5; TRBD2 is a possible D gene (6 bases). Germline V gene lookup returns CDR1 SEHNR and CDR2 FQNEAQ (reference sequence). The CDR3 is made up of 14 amino acids. The V and J ends lost 4 bases and 1 base respectively, with 10 bases between them. CDR3 nucleotide sequence: TGTGCCAGCAGCTCCCGGGGGACCCAAGAGACCCAGTACTTC. This codes for CASSSRGTQETQYF.

The chain links TRBV6-1 to TRBJ2-5, with 10 nucleotides matching TRBD2. The J segment lost 4 bases and the V segment lost 2 bases, leaving 7 bases of the junction unmatched. Germline assignment: CDR1 MNHNS and CDR2 SASEGT. This CDR3 has 16 amino acids. The CDR3 protein is CASSELAGAGAETQYF. The CDR3 DNA sequence: TGTGCCAGCAGTGAACTAGCGGGGGCGGGGGCAGAGACCCAGTACTTC.

This clonotype was counted ten times or more. This chain uses TRBV11-2 with TRBJ2-7; 14 bases are shared with TRBD2. In germline, CDR1 is SGHAT, CDR2 FQNNGV. With 6 bases clipped from V and 3 bases from J, the junction kept 10 bases outside the gene matches. The CDR3 spans 17 residues. Here the CDR3 reads CASRSPGLAGVLYEQYF. CDR3 sequence (DNA): TGTGCCAGCAGATCCCCGGGACTAGCGGGGGTGCTCTACGAGCAGTACTTC.

The chain couples TRBV6-1 to TRBJ1-1; D is possibly TRBD1 (5 bases). The CDR3 extends over 14 amino acids. V lost 7 bases and J 0 bases, leaving 12 bases between the germline ends. CDR1 is MNHNS, CDR2 SASEGT, per germline. The CDR3: CASTMGRMNTEAFF. The CDR3, as DNA: TGTGCCAGCACTATGGGACGGATGAACACTGAAGCTTTCTTT.

The rearrangement uses TRBV28 and TRBJ1-1, with TRBD1 matching 8 bases. CDR1 is MDHEN and CDR2 is SYDVKM in the germline V gene. The CDR3 totals 15 residues. J was trimmed by 5 bases and V by 6 bases; bases with no gene match: 11. The CDR3 bases are TGTGCCAGCAGCATCTTGGGACAGGCAGCAACTGAAGCTTTCTTT. Translating it yields CASSILGQAATEAFF.

V and J are TRBV28 and TRBJ2-2; 8 nucleotides line up with TRBD1. Unmatched junction bases numbered 15, after V lost 8 bases and J lost 7 bases. Per the germline V gene, CDR1 is MDHEN and CDR2 is SYDVKM. CDR3 length equals 16 residues. CDR3 sequence: CASLHGRGQYGGELFF. For the CDR3, the DNA is TGTGCCAGCCTTCACGGCAGGGGGCAGTACGGCGGGGAGCTGTTTTTT.

At least ten counts were recorded for this clonotype. V is TRBV6-1 and J is TRBJ2-7; D not certain. The CDR3 loop spans 12 amino acids. V shed 4 bases and J shed 0 bases, with 4 bases lying between them. CDR1 and CDR2 from the germline V gene are MNHNS and SASEGT. CDR3 residues: CASSGSSYEQYF. CDR3 coding DNA: TGTGCCAGCAGTGGCAGCTCCTACGAGCAGTACTTC.

This clonotype was detected many times. The chain uses TRBV28 and TRBJ1-2, with D maybe TRBD1 (5 bases). This CDR3 has 17 residues. V was clipped by 1 base and J by 0 bases, with 15 bases between them. Germline CDR1 is MDHEN and CDR2 is SYDVKM. The CDR3 here is CASSLFQGWGPNYGYTF. The DNA of the CDR3 is TGTGCCAGCAGTTTATTTCAGGGTTGGGGACCTAACTATGGCTACACCTTC.

Ten or more counts support this clonotype. This chain uses TRBV6-1 with TRBJ1-1, with a possible D match to TRBD1 (5 bases). V was trimmed by 0 bases and J by 4 bases, leaving 9 bases between them. This CDR3 contains 14 residues. Germline values: CDR1 MNHNS, CDR2 SASEGT. CDR3 DNA sequence: TGTGCCAGCAGTGAAGCGCCAGGGAGCACTGAAGCTTTCTTT. Its protein product is CASSEAPGSTEAFF.

There are many counts of this clonotype. This rearrangement joins TRBV20-1 to TRBJ1-5; 8 bases fit TRBD1. The trim removed 5 bases at V and 4 bases at J, leaving 1 base unmatched. The germline CDR1 and CDR2 sequences are DFQATT and SNEGSKA (reference sequence). The CDR3 has 12 amino acids. In DNA, the CDR3 is TGCAGTGCTCGGGACAGGAATCAGCCCCAGCATTTT. Translated: CSARDRNQPQHF.

In DNA form, the CDR3 reads TGTGCCAGCAATCTCCGATTGGGGGTAATGAACACTGAAGCTTTCTTT. Translating gives CASNLRLGVMNTEAFF. This chain joins TRBV28 and TRBJ1-1; TRBD1 might be the D (5 bases). Germline CDR1 is MDHEN and CDR2 is SYDVKM. The length of the CDR3 is 16 residues. The V end lost 7 bases, the J end lost 0 bases, and 18 bases lay between the germline ends.

This clonotype appeared many times. This chain links TRBV20-1 with TRBJ2-4; tentative D call: TRBD1 (6 bases). V lost 5 bases to trimming and J lost 0 bases, with 20 bases between them. Germline CDR1 DFQATT, CDR2 SNEGSKA (reference sequence). This CDR3 has 17 amino acids. CDR3 loop: CSAEGEYVLLAKNIQYF. In nucleotides, the CDR3 is TGCAGTGCTGAGGGGGAGTATGTTTTGCTAGCCAAAAACATTCAGTACTTC.

About this clonotype itself: One base away lies a much larger clone, so this may be a sequencing read error. Without the conserved terminal phenylalanine or tryptophan, this CDR3 likely stems from a read error. CDR3 amino acids: CASRGLGGTGELFV. DNA of the CDR3: TGTGCCAGCAGGGGACTTGGAGGGACCGGGGAGCTGTTTGTT. The chain recombines TRBV7-2 with TRBJ2-2; weak D call: TRBD2 (6 bases). This CDR3 region has 14 residues. CDR1 is SGHTA and CDR2 is FQGNSA in the germline V gene. Trimming shortened V by 6 bases and J by 5 bases, and 13 bases separated the two germline ends.

This clonotype has a handful of counts. J is TRBJ2-5 and V is TRBV5-4; 12 bases are a match to TRBD2. The CDR3 spans 19 residues. Germline V gene lookup returns CDR1 SGHNT and CDR2 YYREEE (reference sequence). The ends lost 1 base at V and 2 bases at J; junction bases unmatched: 12. The CDR3 DNA reads TGTGCCAGCAGCTTGCTAGCGGGGGGGCTCAGTGGGGCACAAGAGACCCAGTACTTC. Protein product: CASSLLAGGLSGAQETQYF.

The chain combines TRBV28 with TRBJ1-2, with no clear D. Per germline, CDR1 MDHEN and CDR2 SYDVKM. The CDR3 contains 13 residues. V lost 5 bases, J lost 4 bases, and 11 bases lay in between. DNA for the CDR3: TGTGCCAGCAGTCCACGGGTTATCTATGGCTACACCTTC. Translation: CASSPRVIYGYTF.

Note on this clonotype: A much larger clone differs by one base, so this may be a read error. V usage is TRBV5-1 and J usage is TRBJ1-1; D possibly corresponds to TRBD1 (5 bases). Germline assignment: CDR1 SGHRS and CDR2 YFSETQ. This CDR3 comprises 16 residues. V was trimmed by 3 bases and J by 5 bases, leaving 20 bases between them. The CDR3 DNA follows: TGCGCCAGCAGCTATGACGCGGGGCGCGGCCGGACTGAAGCTTTCTTT. Amino acid sequence: CASSYDAGRGRTEAFF.

This clonotype was counted many times. The chain uses TRBV29-1 and TRBJ2-7, with D possibly called TRBD1 or TRBD2 (5 bases each). Per germline, CDR1 SQVTM and CDR2 ANQGSEA. The CDR3 consists of 13 residues. The V gene lost 3 bases and the J gene lost 7 bases, with 16 bases spanning the gap. This CDR3 is CSVEGTGNGEQYF. As DNA, the CDR3 is TGCAGCGTTGAGGGGACGGGGAATGGAGAGCAGTACTTC.

In its sample, this clonotype was seen many times. The gene calls are TRBV20-1 and TRBJ1-5; 10 bases fit TRBD1. In germline, CDR1 is DFQATT, CDR2 SNEGSKA (reference sequence). The CDR3 is 15 residues long. The junction had 5 bases not matched to a gene; V was cut back by 3 bases and J by 3 bases. CDR3 region: CSARAGTGDNQPQHF. The CDR3, as DNA: TGCAGTGCTAGGGCCGGGACAGGGGACAATCAGCCCCAGCATTTT.

This clonotype turned up a few times. With a much larger clone just one base away, this may be a read error. J is TRBJ1-1 and V is TRBV6-1; 7 positions match TRBD1. This CDR3 has 15 amino acids. Germline V gene data show CDR1 as MNHNS and CDR2 as SASEGT. DNA for the CDR3: TGTGCCAGCAGCGACGAACGACAGGGTATCACTGAAGCTTGCTTT. The encoded protein is CASSDERQGITEACF.

This clonotype was observed at least ten times. J is TRBJ1-1 and V is TRBV11-2; tentatively, D is TRBD1 (5 bases). The CDR3 is 14 residues long. CDR1 SGHAT and CDR2 FQNNGV come from the germline V gene. Trimming removed 4 bases from V and 6 bases from J, with 15 bases in between. This chain's CDR3 is CASSSGTSPSEAFF. The CDR3 DNA follows: TGTGCCAGCAGCTCCGGGACCAGTCCGTCTGAAGCTTTCTTT.

The V and J genes are TRBV25-1 and TRBJ2-7, with 7 bases lining up with TRBD2. The CDR3 is 15 amino acids. Unmatched junction bases numbered 6, after V lost 1 base and J lost 3 bases. Germline CDR1 reads MGHDK; CDR2 reads SYGVNS. The CDR3 loop reads CASSEFGTTYYEQYF. In nucleotides, the CDR3 is TGTGCCAGCAGTGAATTTGGGACTACCTACTACGAGCAGTACTTC.